These 22 T cell receptor beta chains share one sample of origin, sequenced in a study of blood T cell repertoires in COVID-19. Assay: immunoSEQ multiplex PCR; the TCRdb copy retains only in-frame clones and omits some. The table has around 290,000 clones, 85% to 90% seen once; the top ten hold about 4.6%. Sequenced material: peripheral blood. Source of these receptors: a man aged 35-49 years with acute or convalescent COVID-19.

V is TRBV7-2 and J is TRBJ1-4; the D gene is possibly TRBD1 (6 bases). Between the trimmed V and J ends, which lost 1 base and 5 bases, there was a span of 11 bases. The germline V gene has CDR1 SGHTA and CDR2 FQGNSA. The CDR3 length is 15 residues. CDR3 DNA: TGTGCCAGCAGCTTAGAAGGACAGCGAAATGAAAAACTGTTTTTT. It encodes CASSLEGQRNEKLFF.

The chain has TRBV5-6 and TRBJ1-3; TRBD1 is a possible D gene (5 bases). The V and J ends lost 3 bases and 7 bases respectively, with 8 bases between them. The CDR3 is made up of 12 amino acids. Germline lookup yields CDR1 SGHDT and CDR2 YYEEEE. The CDR3 region is CASSWGVNTIYF. Here the CDR3 DNA reads TGTGCCAGCAGCTGGGGGGTCAACACCATATATTTT.

The rearrangement joins TRBV27 to TRBJ2-3; TRBD1 might be the D (6 bases). Trimming pared 5 bases from V and 4 bases from J, leaving 13 bases between. There are 14 residues in the CDR3. From germline, CDR1 is MNHEY and CDR2 SMNVEV (reference sequence). The CDR3 protein is CASSQYRAADTQYF. DNA of the CDR3: TGTGCCAGCAGTCAATACAGGGCAGCAGATACGCAGTATTTT.

The rearrangement uses TRBV4-1 and TRBJ2-7, with D hard to call. The length of the CDR3 is 15 residues. The V gene's germline CDR1 is MGHRA and CDR2 YSYEKL. V lost 0 bases and J lost 2, with 11 bases in between. CDR3 sequence reads: CASSQDLTETYEQYF. CDR3 nucleotide sequence: TGCGCCAGCAGCCAAGATTTAACGGAGACCTACGAGCAGTACTTC.

The chain carries TRBV5-1 and TRBJ2-3, with 7 nucleotides matching TRBD1. The length of the CDR3 is 13 residues. The germline V gene encodes CDR1 SGHRS and CDR2 YFSETQ. V lost 4 bases to trimming and J lost 5 bases; unmatched junction nucleotides: 4. CDR3 in DNA: TGCGCCAGCAGCCGACAGGGTGGAGATACGCAGTATTTT. It is translated as CASSRQGGDTQYF. Supplemented by reference TRBV5-1 and TRBJ2-3, the full variable domain reads KAGVTQTPRYLIKTRGQQVTLSCSPISGHRSVSWYQQTPGQGLQFLFEYFSETQRNKGNFPGRFSGRQFSNSRSEMNVSTLELGDSALYLCASSRQGGDTQYFGPGTRLTVL.

The chain uses TRBV12-3 or TRBV12-4 and TRBJ1-5; TRBD1 matches 7 bases. V was clipped by 5 bases and J by 11 bases; unmatched bases: 6. The CDR3 has 12 residues. Here the CDR3 reads CASSNNQGAQHF. As DNA, the CDR3 is TGTGCCAGCAGTAACAACCAGGGGGCCCAGCATTTT.

The rearrangement joins TRBV6-1 to TRBJ2-1; 10 bases are a match to TRBD2. The CDR3 has 17 amino acids. V was clipped by 3 bases and J by 0 bases; unmatched bases: 5. Germline V lookup: CDR1 MNHNS, CDR2 SASEGT. Written as DNA, the CDR3 is TGTGCCAGCAGTGATAGGGGACTAGCGCGCTCCTACAATGAGCAGTTCTTC. As protein: CASSDRGLARSYNEQFF.

The V and J genes are TRBV5-8 and TRBJ1-6; possibly TRBD1 for D (6 bases). The V end lost 9 bases, the J end lost 4 bases, and 17 bases lay between the germline ends. The CDR3 is 15 amino acids. The germline gives CDR1 SGHTS, CDR2 YDEGEE. CDR3 sequence (DNA): TGTGCCACCCGACGAAGGGGGGGGTATAATTCACCCCTCCACTTT. Translating it yields CATRRRGGYNSPLHF.

This sequence joins TRBV20-1 and TRBJ1-1, with a tentative D call TRBD1 (5 bases). CDR1 is DFQATT, CDR2 SNEGSKA, per germline (reference sequence). The V end was cut by 7 bases, the J end by 3 bases, with 9 bases between. This CDR3 has 11 amino acids. In DNA form, the CDR3 reads TGCAGTGTGGGGGGAGACACTGAAGCTTTCTTT. Translating it yields CSVGGDTEAFF.

The chain has TRBV11-2 and TRBJ1-1; no clear D gene. Trimming took off 1 base at V and 12 bases at J, with 12 bases between the two ends. Germline-derived CDR1 and CDR2 are SGHAT and FQNNGV. CDR3 length equals 12 residues. The CDR3 sequence: CASSLVPGWTFF. The CDR3 bases are TGTGCCAGCAGCTTAGTACCGGGGTGGACTTTCTTT.

V usage is TRBV27 and J usage is TRBJ1-6; TRBD1 matches 11 bases. Losses at the gene ends were 5 bases for V and 9 bases for J; bases not matched to a gene: 6. The germline gives CDR1 MNHEY, CDR2 SMNVEV (reference sequence). The CDR3 runs to 15 residues. CDR3 region: CASSTGTGGSSPLHF. The DNA for the CDR3 is TGTGCCAGCAGTACCGGGACAGGGGGAAGTTCACCCCTCCACTTT.

The chain's CDR3 is CASSLGRFGYTF. The CDR3 DNA sequence: TGTGCCAGCAGTTTAGGCAGGTTTGGCTACACCTTC. This sequence joins TRBV12-3 or TRBV12-4 and TRBJ1-2; no clear D gene. The CDR3 extends over 12 amino acids. V lost 1 base, J lost 7 bases, and 7 bases lay in between.

The chain joins TRBV5-1 to TRBJ1-2; D remains ambiguous. The length of the CDR3 is 15 residues. The germline V gene encodes CDR1 SGHRS and CDR2 YFSETQ. V lost 4 bases to trimming and J lost 4 bases, with 17 bases between them. The CDR3 DNA is TGCGCCAGCAGCCTCGATCCGGGCGGGAGCTATGGCTACACCTTC. Residues: CASSLDPGGSYGYTF.

The V call is TRBV6-4, the J call TRBJ1-5, with D possibly TRBD1 on 5 matching bases. The CDR3 is 14 amino acids. Trimming took off 7 bases at V and 6 bases at J, with 16 bases between the two ends. Germline-derived CDR1 and CDR2 are MRHNA and SNTAGT. The CDR3 loop is CASNAGGKGQPQHF. The DNA of the CDR3 is TGTGCCAGCAATGCCGGGGGTAAGGGTCAGCCCCAGCATTTT.

The rearrangement joins TRBV6-2 or TRBV6-3 to TRBJ2-1, with 10 bases aligning to TRBD2. Germline lookup yields CDR1 MNHEY and CDR2 SVGEGT. V lost 2 bases, J lost 4 bases, and 14 bases stayed unmatched. This CDR3 is built from 19 residues. The CDR3 region is CASSYAPSLAGAQYNEQFF. The CDR3, as DNA: TGTGCCAGCAGTTACGCCCCATCCCTAGCGGGGGCCCAGTACAATGAGCAGTTCTTC.

The J gene is TRBJ2-1, the V gene TRBV2, with D possibly matching TRBD1 (6 bases). With 2 bases removed from V and 6 bases from J, the gap between germline ends came to 11 bases. The CDR3 loop spans 14 amino acids. CDR1 is SNHLY and CDR2 is FYNNEI in the germline V gene. CDR3 in amino acids: CASSELGTINEQFF. CDR3 nucleotide sequence: TGTGCCAGCAGTGAACTGGGGACAATCAATGAGCAGTTCTTC.

The chain carries TRBV19 and TRBJ2-7; TRBD1 aligns across 10 bases. The CDR3 runs 14 residues. Germline V gene sequence: CDR1 LNHDA, CDR2 SQIVND (reference sequence). V lost 4 bases and J lost 6; bases outside the gene matches: 6. CDR3 in amino acids: CASSKGTGAIEQYF. The CDR3 nucleotides read TGTGCCAGTAGTAAGGGGACAGGGGCAATCGAGCAGTACTTC.

This clone has a single count. The chain carries TRBV19 and TRBJ2-3, with TRBD2 matching over 13 bases. The germline gives CDR1 LNHDA, CDR2 SQIVND (reference sequence). This CDR3 region has 16 residues. With V trimmed by 4 bases and J by 2 bases, 3 bases remained unmatched. CDR3 amino acids: CASSTGLAGFTDTQYF. The CDR3 region has the DNA TGTGCCAGTAGTACGGGACTAGCGGGGTTCACAGATACGCAGTATTTT. Looking up the rest from reference TRBV19 and TRBJ2-3 gives the full variable domain: DGGITQSPKYLFRKEGQNVTLSCEQNLNHDAMYWYRQDPGQGLRLIYYSQIVNDFQKGDIAEGYSVSREKKESFPLTVTSAQKNPTAFYLCASSTGLAGFTDTQYFGPGTRLTVL.

V gene TRBV2 combines with J gene TRBJ1-1; 7 positions agree with TRBD1. V was clipped by 7 bases and J by 0 bases; unmatched bases: 2. CDR3 length: 13 residues. Germline V gene lookup returns CDR1 SNHLY and CDR2 FYNNEI. The CDR3 bases are TGTGCCAGCACGACAGGGATGAACACTGAAGCTTTCTTT. Protein product: CASTTGMNTEAFF. Supplemented by reference TRBV2 and TRBJ1-1, the full variable domain reads EPEVTQTPSHQVTQMGQEVILRCVPISNHLYFYWYRQILGQKVEFLVSFYNNEISEKSEIFDDQFSVERPDGSNFTLKIRSTKLEDSAMYFCASTTGMNTEAFFGQGTRLTVV.

The chain carries TRBV30 and TRBJ2-2; 7 nucleotides agree with TRBD1. V lost 2 bases and J lost 7; bases outside the gene matches: 7. There are 14 residues in the CDR3. Germline lookup yields CDR1 GTSNPN and CDR2 SVGIG (reference sequence). CDR3 coding DNA: TGTGCCTGGAGTTTACAGGGGCGTAGCGGGGAGCTGTTTTTT. Its protein product is CAWSLQGRSGELFF.

This clone showed up just once. J is TRBJ2-3 and V is TRBV6-5, with 8 nucleotides matching TRBD1. The CDR3 runs to 14 residues. V lost 6 bases to trimming and J lost 0 bases; unmatched junction nucleotides: 2. Per the germline V gene, CDR1 is MNHEY and CDR2 is SVGAGI. CDR3 DNA: TGTGCCAGCAGAGGACAGGGAAGCACAGATACGCAGTATTTT. The encoded protein is CASRGQGSTDTQYF.

The chain is built from TRBV3-1 (or the pseudogene TRBV3-2) and TRBJ1-2, with D unclear. The CDR3 covers 13 residues. V lost 1 base, J lost 7 bases, and 10 bases lay in between. Per germline, CDR1 LGHDT and CDR2 YNNKEL (reference sequence). CDR3 nucleotides: TGTGCCAGCAGCCAAGGAGTCAGAGGTGGCTACACCTTC. This gives the protein CASSQGVRGGYTF.